This T cell receptor beta chain came from a study of human T cells and chemical hapten exposure. Study overall: Predominantly women, the patients had alopecia areata, totalis or universalis. General study findings and limits: The immune response of these alopecia patients might not match healthy individuals'.

Time point specified: pre-sensitization, week 0. Indicated treatment: therapeutic diphenylcyclopropenone sensitization with weekly scalp DPC. Germline V gives CDR1 SQVTM, CDR2 ANQGSEA. The V end lost 5 bases, the J end lost 0 bases, and 11 bases lay between the germline ends. There are 13 residues in the CDR3. A remark on this clonotype: Antigen specificity is unknown.

From the RACE reads, TCRdb called clonotypes with MiXCR, one entry per CDR3 protein. This repertoire shows 300,000 to 450,000 distinct CDR3 sequences, approximately 5.1% found once; its top ten account for just over 2.5%. The receptor comes from a woman aged 50 to 60 with alopecia areata. Some clones in this sample may be carry-over from other donors' samples. The input for sequencing was whole blood, taken in connection with sensitization to the hapten diphenylcyclopropenone (DPC). This sequence joins TRBV29-1 and TRBJ2-7; D is ambiguous. CDR3 sequence: CSVQMSLSYEQYF. The CDR3 DNA reads TGCAGCGTTCAAATGTCCCTCTCCTACGAGCAGTACTTC.